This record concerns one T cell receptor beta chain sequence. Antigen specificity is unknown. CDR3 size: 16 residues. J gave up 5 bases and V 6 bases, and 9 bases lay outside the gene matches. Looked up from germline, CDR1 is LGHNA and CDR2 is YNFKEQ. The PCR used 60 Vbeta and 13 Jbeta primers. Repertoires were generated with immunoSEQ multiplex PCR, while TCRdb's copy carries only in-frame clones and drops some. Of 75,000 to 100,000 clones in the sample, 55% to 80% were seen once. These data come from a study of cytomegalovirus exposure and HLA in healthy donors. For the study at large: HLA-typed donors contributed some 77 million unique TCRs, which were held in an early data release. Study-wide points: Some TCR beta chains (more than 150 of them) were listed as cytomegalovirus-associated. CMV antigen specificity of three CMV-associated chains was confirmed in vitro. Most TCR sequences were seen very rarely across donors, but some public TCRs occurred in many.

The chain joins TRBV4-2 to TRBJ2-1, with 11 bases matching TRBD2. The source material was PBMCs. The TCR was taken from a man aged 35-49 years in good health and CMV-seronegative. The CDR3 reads CASRDNSGGADNEQFF. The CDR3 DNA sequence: TGTGCCAGCAGGGATAATAGCGGGGGGGCCGACAATGAGCAGTTCTTC.